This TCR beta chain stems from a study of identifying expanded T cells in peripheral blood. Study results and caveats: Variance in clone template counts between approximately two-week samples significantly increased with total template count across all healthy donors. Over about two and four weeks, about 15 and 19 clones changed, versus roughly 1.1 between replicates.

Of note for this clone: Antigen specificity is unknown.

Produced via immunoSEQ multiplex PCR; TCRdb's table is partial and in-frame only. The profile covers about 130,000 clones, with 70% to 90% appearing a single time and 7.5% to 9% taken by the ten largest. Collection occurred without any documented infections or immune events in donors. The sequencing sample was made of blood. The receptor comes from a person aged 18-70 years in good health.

The DNA for the CDR3 is TGTGCCAGCAGCTGGTCGGGACAGGGTCGCGAGCAGTACTTC. Amino acid sequence: CASSWSGQGREQYF. The chain recombines TRBV5-8 with TRBJ2-7; 9 nucleotides agree with TRBD1. Trimming at V came to 3 bases and at J to 6 bases, leaving 7 bases not matched to a gene. The CDR3 spans 14 residues. CDR1 and CDR2 (germline): SGHTS, YDEGEE. Combining the CDR3 with reference TRBV5-8 and TRBJ2-7 gives the whole variable domain EAGVTQSPTHLIKTRGQQATLRCSPISGHTSVYWYQQALGLGLQFLLWYDEGEERNRGNFPPRFSGRQFPNYSSELNVNALELEDSALYLCASSWSGQGREQYFGPGTRLTVT.